Its frequency marks the clone carrying this T cell receptor beta chain as large. There are 11 residues in the CDR3. CDR1 and CDR2 (germline): MNHNS, SASEGT. This sample is drawn from a study of T cell clusters in autoimmune cytopenias. Study-wide background: A median of roughly 54,000 TRB reads per sample yielded a median about 2,500 distinct clonotypes.

TRB amplification used approximately 0.25 ug of peripheral blood genomic DNA. One tube held mixed TRB-A and TRB-B primer pools for touch-down PCR. TCRdb re-called the multiplex PCR reads, yielding one record per CDR3 amino acid sequence without DNA. The table for this sample gives around 2,000 distinct CDR3 sequences. The sample was also linked to a second study, of T cell repertoires in aging, cancer and after chemotherapy. That report notes: Healthy donor repertoires were recorded over several months to years and showed clear clonal overlap. The full dataset contained several million TCR reads. In cancer patients, declining TCR diversity with age involved lost richness and lost evenness.

The receptor comes from a human donor in good health. The material sequenced was peripheral blood. The V and J genes are TRBV6-1 and TRBJ2-7. CDR3 protein: CASSNALEQYF.